The TCR beta chain described here comes from a study of blood T cell repertoires in COVID-19. Sequencing used immunoSEQ multiplex PCR; TCRdb keeps in-frame clones, though not all of them. The sample shows over 90,000 clones, around 90% of them seen only once. CDR3 length equals 12 residues. V lost 6 bases, J lost 7 bases, and 5 bases stayed unmatched. This TCR was sampled from a man in his fifties or sixties with active COVID-19. The rearrangement joins TRBV12-3 or TRBV12-4 to TRBJ2-7; 8 bases are a match to TRBD1. The sample consisted of peripheral blood. CDR3 loop: CASRDRGLEQYF. CDR3 DNA: TGTGCCAGCAGAGACAGGGGTTTGGAGCAGTACTTC.